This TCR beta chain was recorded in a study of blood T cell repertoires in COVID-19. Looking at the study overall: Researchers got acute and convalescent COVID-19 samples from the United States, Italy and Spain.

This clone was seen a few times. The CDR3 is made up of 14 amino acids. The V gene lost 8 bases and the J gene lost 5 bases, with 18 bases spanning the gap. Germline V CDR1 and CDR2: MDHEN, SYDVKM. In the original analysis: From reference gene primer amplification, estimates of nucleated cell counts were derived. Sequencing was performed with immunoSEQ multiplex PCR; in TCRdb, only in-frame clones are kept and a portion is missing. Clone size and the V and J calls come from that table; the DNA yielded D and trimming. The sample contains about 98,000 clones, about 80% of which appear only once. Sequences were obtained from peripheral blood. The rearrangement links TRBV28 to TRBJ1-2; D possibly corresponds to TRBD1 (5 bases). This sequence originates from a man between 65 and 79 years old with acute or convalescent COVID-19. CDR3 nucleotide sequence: TGTGCCAGCGTACATATTCAAGGGGAATATGGCTACACCTTC. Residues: CASVHIQGEYGYTF.